This T cell receptor (beta chain) was obtained from a study of somatic mutations in cytotoxic T cells in rheumatoid arthritis. Authors' data handling: Published virus-specific TCRB sequences were rarely matched by patient CD8+ clones larger than 1%. Libraries were prepared by immunoSEQ multiplex PCR; TCRdb keeps only in-frame clonotypes and omits some of them. D and trimming come from the DNA, and the V and J calls and clone size come from that table. The table records a few thousand clones, around 80% of them present only once. After CD4+ and CD8+ cells were isolated by positive magnetic bead selection, their purity was checked by flow cytometry. Germline loops: CDR1 SEHNR, CDR2 FQNEAQ (reference sequence). The CDR3 covers 13 residues. The V end was cut by 1 base, the J end by 3 bases, with 4 bases between.

This rearrangement joins TRBV7-9 to TRBJ2-1, with D unclear. The receptor was derived from a man aged 70-80 years with rheumatoid arthritis. Sequencing was carried out using CD8+ T cells sorted from blood. Written as DNA, the CDR3 is TGTGCCAGCAGCTTAGGACTCTACAATGAGCAGTTCTTC. Protein product: CASSLGLYNEQFF.